What follows describes a single T cell receptor (beta chain). This sample is drawn from a study of blood T cell repertoires in COVID-19. Study information: T cells, B-cell-depleted T cells, or PBMCs provided the cDNA or gDNA that served as material.

Per the germline V gene, CDR1 is LNHDA and CDR2 is SQIVND (reference sequence). The CDR3 is 14 amino acids. V lost 7 bases, J lost 1 base, and 10 bases lay in between. Methods used by the authors: Researchers report that nucleated cell counts were estimated from reference gene primer amplification. Profiling relied on immunoSEQ multiplex PCR, and the TCRdb table lists in-frame clones only, not all of them. V, J and clone size are taken as reported in that table, and D and trimming were inferred from the DNA itself. The sample lists 140,000 to 150,000 clones, more than 75% occurring once. The sequenced sample consisted of PBMCs or T cells enriched from blood (not recorded which). This rearrangement joins TRBV19 to TRBJ2-2, with D uncertain. The TCR was taken from a woman aged 25 to 39 with acute COVID-19. This CDR3 is CASNFYRNTGELFF. For the CDR3, the DNA is TGTGCCAGTAATTTTTACAGGAACACCGGGGAGCTGTTTTTT.